The 19 T cell receptor beta chains listed next were all sequenced from one sample in a study of T cells in Graves' hyperthyroidism and ophthalmopathy. There were TCR beta CDR3 regions amplified from RNA transcripts. First-round RT-PCR of the TCR CDR3 relied on the HTBI primer set. TCRdb itself ran the multiplex PCR reads through MiXCR, one entry per CDR3 protein. Of a few hundred thousand distinct CDR3 sequences in the sample, roughly 23% were seen once. The sequenced sample consisted of blood. The receptors were gathered from a woman in her sixties or seventies with Graves' ophthalmopathy.

This clonotype was counted only a few times. The chain combines TRBV30 with TRBJ2-5; D unclear. There are 11 residues in the CDR3. Germline CDR1 and CDR2: GTSNPN and SVGIG (reference sequence). The V end was cut by 6 bases, the J end by 4 bases, with 9 bases between. CDR3 DNA: TGTGCCTGTGAAGAAGGAGAGACCCAGTACTTC. Translated: CACEEGETQYF.

This clonotype was counted many times. The V and J genes are TRBV28 and TRBJ2-7; D is unclear. V was clipped by 5 bases and J by 0 bases, with 14 bases between them. In germline, CDR1 is MDHEN, CDR2 SYDVKM. The CDR3 contains 15 residues. Here the CDR3 reads CASSPGPLFSYEQYF. The CDR3 nucleotides read TGTGCCAGCAGTCCGGGTCCTCTCTTCTCCTACGAGCAGTACTTC.

The chain couples TRBV7-3 to TRBJ2-5; 7 bases agree with TRBD2. Unmatched junction bases numbered 9, after V lost 4 bases and J lost 4 bases. CDR3 size: 15 residues. Germline CDR1 reads SGHTA; CDR2 reads FQGTGA. The CDR3 bases are TGTGCCAGCAGCTCTCCTGGACTAGTCCCAGAGACCCAGTACTTC. Amino acid sequence: CASSSPGLVPETQYF. Based on the CDR3 plus reference TRBV7-3 and TRBJ2-5, the full variable domain is GAGVSQTPSNKVTEKGKYVELRCDPISGHTALYWYRQSLGQGPEFLIYFQGTGAADDSGLPNDRFFAVRPEGSVSTLKIQRTERGDSAVYLCASSSPGLVPETQYFGPGTRLLVL.

This clonotype has ten or more counts. CDR3 in DNA: TGTGCCAGCAGCCAAGAGGGTTCTGGCTACACCTTC. Encoded protein: CASSQEGSGYTF. The chain couples TRBV3-1 to TRBJ1-2; no reliable D call. The CDR3 is made up of 12 amino acids. The V end lost 0 bases, the J end lost 7 bases, and 6 bases lay between the germline ends. CDR1 and CDR2 (germline): LGHDT, YNNKEL (reference sequence).

This clonotype was counted at least ten times. The chain links TRBV12-3 or TRBV12-4 to TRBJ2-1, with 12 bases fitting TRBD2. V shed 6 bases and J 6 bases; nucleotides not matched to a gene: 3. This CDR3 contains 14 residues. This CDR3 is CASRLAGGVNEQFF. CDR3 nucleotides: TGTGCCAGCAGACTAGCGGGAGGTGTCAATGAGCAGTTCTTC.

This clonotype was found a few times. V gene TRBV10-3 combines with J gene TRBJ2-7; TRBD2 might be the D (5 bases). V was trimmed by 8 bases and J by 5 bases, leaving 10 bases between them. Germline CDR1 is ENHRY and CDR2 is SYGVKD. The CDR3 extends over 11 amino acids. The CDR3 DNA sequence: TGTGCCATCTCTCGGGGTGACGAGCAGTACTTC. Translation gives CAISRGDEQYF.

The J gene is TRBJ2-1, the V gene TRBV20-1; D possibly corresponds to TRBD2 (5 bases). Germline V gives CDR1 DFQATT, CDR2 SNEGSKA (reference sequence). Trimming removed 4 bases from V and 3 bases from J, with 13 bases in between. The CDR3 runs to 14 residues. The CDR3: CSAIGSSSYNEQFF. CDR3 nucleotide sequence: TGCAGTGCTATAGGTTCTAGCAGCTACAATGAGCAGTTCTTC.

The chain carries TRBV5-1 and TRBJ1-1; weak D call: TRBD1 (6 bases). Trimming removed 0 bases at V and 5 bases at J, with 14 bases between. This CDR3 has 15 amino acids. Germline CDR1 reads SGHRS; CDR2 reads YFSETQ. CDR3: CASSLAFSRGTEAFF. The CDR3 nucleotides read TGCGCCAGCAGCTTGGCCTTTTCGAGGGGGACTGAAGCTTTCTTT.

This clonotype was counted many times. V gene TRBV28 combines with J gene TRBJ2-7, with TRBD2 matching 11 bases. CDR1 and CDR2 (germline): MDHEN, SYDVKM. CDR3 length equals 13 residues. With 5 bases clipped from V and 6 bases from J, the junction kept 3 bases outside the gene matches. CDR3: CASSISGRAEQYF. Here the CDR3 DNA reads TGTGCCAGCAGTATTAGCGGGAGGGCCGAGCAGTACTTC.

The sample holds a few counts of this clonotype. The chain couples TRBV6-1 to TRBJ2-1; tentative D call: TRBD2 (6 bases). Trimming took off 1 base at V and 6 bases at J, with 16 bases between the two ends. Germline V gene sequence: CDR1 MNHNS, CDR2 SASEGT. The CDR3 is made up of 16 amino acids. The CDR3, as DNA: TGTGCCAGCAGTGAAGGGTGGGGACTCGCGCTCAATGAGCAGTTCTTC. This gives the protein CASSEGWGLALNEQFF.

The chain has TRBV7-9 and TRBJ2-5; D not certain. The CDR3 is 19 residues long. V lost 2 bases and J 0 bases, leaving 22 bases between the germline ends. Germline V CDR1 and CDR2: SEHNR, FQNEAQ (reference sequence). The CDR3 reads CASSLTFPLSVGNQETQYF. In DNA, the CDR3 is TGTGCCAGCAGCTTAACGTTCCCCCTCAGTGTAGGGAACCAAGAGACCCAGTACTTC.

The chain uses TRBV19 and TRBJ2-1, with D perhaps TRBD2 (6 bases). Germline CDR1 LNHDA, CDR2 SQIVND (reference sequence). The CDR3 length is 16 residues. The germline V and J ends were trimmed by 5 bases and 9 bases, with 23 bases remaining between them. CDR3 sequence reads: CASSQGTGTGGGEQFF. The DNA for the CDR3 is TGTGCCAGTAGTCAAGGTACCGGGACCGGGGGTGGTGAGCAGTTCTTC.

This clonotype has more than one count but fewer than ten. The chain carries TRBV3-1 and TRBJ2-1, with D unclear. Trimming took 2 bases from V and 3 from J, leaving 8 bases between them. CDR1 is LGHDT and CDR2 is YNNKEL in the germline V gene (reference sequence). This CDR3 region has 14 residues. CDR3 nucleotides: TGTGCCAGCAGCCAAATACTAAACTACAATGAGCAGTTCTTC. Translating gives CASSQILNYNEQFF.

This clonotype was counted many times. This rearrangement joins TRBV6-1 to TRBJ2-7, with unresolved D. The CDR3 covers 15 residues. Germline assignment: CDR1 MNHNS and CDR2 SASEGT. Trimming stripped 2 bases from V and 1 base from J, with 12 bases between. The CDR3 DNA is TGTGCCAGCAGTGAACCTCGTGTTCGGTCCTACGAGCAGTACTTC. Its translation: CASSEPRVRSYEQYF.

This clonotype has ten or more counts. The rearrangement uses TRBV28 and TRBJ2-7, with a possible D match to TRBD1 (6 bases). This CDR3 comprises 13 residues. Per the germline V gene, CDR1 is MDHEN and CDR2 is SYDVKM. V was trimmed by 6 bases and J by 0 bases, leaving 9 bases between them. In nucleotides, the CDR3 is TGTGCCAGCAGGCGAGGGGGCTCCTACGAGCAGTACTTC. This sequence encodes CASRRGGSYEQYF. Supplemented by reference TRBV28 and TRBJ2-7, the full variable domain reads DVKVTQSSRYLVKRTGEKVFLECVQDMDHENMFWYRQDPGLGLRLIYFSYDVKMKEKGDIPEGYSVSREKKERFSLILESASTNQTSMYLCASRRGGSYEQYFGPGTRLTVT.

This sequence joins TRBV2 and TRBJ1-5, with D tentatively TRBD1 (5 bases). The CDR3 is 15 amino acids. From germline, CDR1 is SNHLY and CDR2 FYNNEI. V gave up 7 bases and J gave up 2 bases, with 15 bases separating them. CDR3 loop: CASNSDQGGNQPQHF. The CDR3, as DNA: TGTGCCAGCAACTCAGATCAGGGAGGCAATCAGCCCCAGCATTTT.

This clonotype was counted between two and nine times. The chain employs TRBV11-2 and TRBJ2-5; no firm D call. Germline CDR1 reads SGHAT; CDR2 reads FQNNGV. Trimming cost V 1 base and J 5 bases, with 11 bases left between them. CDR3 length equals 14 residues. CDR3 nucleotide sequence: TGTGCCAGCAGCTTAGGTGGGGTCTGGGAGACCCAGTACTTC. Amino acids: CASSLGGVWETQYF.

Only a few counts were recorded for this clonotype. The V gene is TRBV18, the J gene TRBJ2-4; possible D gene TRBD2, 6 bases. The CDR3 totals 14 residues. CDR1 and CDR2 from the germline V gene are KGHSH and LQKENI. With 0 bases removed from V and 7 bases from J, the gap between germline ends came to 10 bases. The CDR3 is CASSPPGGDNIQYF. The CDR3 DNA follows: TGTGCCAGCTCACCACCGGGGGGTGACAACATTCAGTACTTC.

The chain joins TRBV6-1 to TRBJ2-3, with 10 bases fitting TRBD1. Germline lookup yields CDR1 MNHNS and CDR2 SASEGT. The junction had 8 bases not matched to a gene; V was cut back by 6 bases and J by 2 bases. The length of the CDR3 is 16 residues. The CDR3, as DNA: TGTGCCAGCAGCCCCCCTGACAGGGGGCCCACAGATACGCAGTATTTT. Translation gives CASSPPDRGPTDTQYF.